What follows describes a single T cell receptor beta chain. This sample is drawn from a study of blood T cell repertoires in COVID-19. The overall study: In each case, the material was cDNA or gDNA derived from T cells, B-cell-depleted T cells, or PBMCs.

Assay used: immunoSEQ multiplex PCR; TCRdb lists only in-frame clones, some missing. Seen here are approximately 50,000 clones, roughly 85% observed once, and the top ten hold roughly a tenth. Trimming cost V 3 bases and J 2 bases; bases outside gene matches: 5. The CDR3 extends over 14 amino acids. Germline CDR1 reads SGHRS; CDR2 reads YFSETQ. V usage is TRBV5-1 and J usage is TRBJ2-7; 7 bases line up with TRBD1. Input material: peripheral blood. The TCR originated in a human donor in a cohort sampled during active COVID-19. The CDR3 region has the DNA TGCGCCAGCAGCTCCGGACAGGATACCTACGAGCAGTACTTC. It is translated as CASSSGQDTYEQYF. The full variable domain, in which reference TRBV5-1 and TRBJ2-7 provide the parts outside the CDR3, is KAGVTQTPRYLIKTRGQQVTLSCSPISGHRSVSWYQQTPGQGLQFLFEYFSETQRNKGNFPGRFSGRQFSNSRSEMNVSTLELGDSALYLCASSSGQDTYEQYFGPGTRLTVT.